Following are 12 T cell receptor beta chains from one sample sequenced in a study of T cell changes during pregnancy in multiple sclerosis. The assay was immunoSEQ multiplex PCR, and TCRdb's table has in-frame clones only and misses some. Found here are 40,000 to 45,000 clones, 89% of them singletons; the top ten hold approximately 0.67%. The sample was CD4+ T cells from peripheral blood mononuclear cells, taken in the first trimester of pregnancy. These TCRs come from a female donor with multiple sclerosis, enrolled in a pregnancy study.

The chain employs TRBV9 and TRBJ1-1; unclear D gene. The CDR3 totals 16 residues. Trimming pared 0 bases from V and 0 bases from J, leaving 12 bases between. The germline CDR1 and CDR2 sequences are SGDLS and YYNGEE. CDR3 coding DNA: TGTGCCAGCAGCGTAGGAGGTTCTCGGTTGAACACTGAAGCTTTCTTT. It yields the protein CASSVGGSRLNTEAFF.

V usage is TRBV5-4 and J usage is TRBJ1-2; no definite D call. CDR3 length equals 15 residues. Germline assignment: CDR1 SGHNT and CDR2 YYREEE (reference sequence). The V and J ends lost 4 bases and 4 bases respectively, with 17 bases between them. The CDR3 region has the DNA TGTGCCAGCAGCCAGATGGCAAGTCCCTTCTATGGCTACACCTTC. Encoded protein: CASSQMASPFYGYTF.

The chain couples TRBV27 to TRBJ2-6; no clear D. This CDR3 spans 15 amino acids. V lost 2 bases to trimming and J lost 3 bases, with 8 bases between them. Germline V gene lookup returns CDR1 MNHEY and CDR2 SMNVEV (reference sequence). The CDR3, as DNA: TGTGCCAGCAGTTTAAGCATCCTTGGGGCCAACGTCCTGACTTTC. It yields the protein CASSLSILGANVLTF.

The rearrangement links TRBV1 to TRBJ2-5; the listed D gene, TRBD2, was not tested against the DNA. TRBV1 is designated a pseudogene. This CDR3 has 12 residues. The CDR3 is CTRQVAGETQYF. CDR3 DNA sequence: TGCACCAGGCAGGTGGCGGGGGAGACCCAGTACTTC.

This clone was recorded once. CDR3 sequence reads: CASSLDRPIHSGNTIYF. DNA of the CDR3: TGCGCCAGCAGCTTGGACAGGCCCATTCACTCTGGAAACACCATATATTTT. This chain joins TRBV5-1 and TRBJ1-3, with D perhaps matching TRBD1 (5 bases). The CDR3 has 17 residues. Germline CDR1 reads SGHRS; CDR2 reads YFSETQ. Trimming removed 0 bases at V and 0 bases at J, with 13 bases between.

V gene TRBV5-6 combines with J gene TRBJ1-2; D call uncertain. From germline, CDR1 is SGHDT and CDR2 YYEEEE. The CDR3 is 13 residues long. The germline V and J ends were trimmed by 1 base and 5 bases, with 9 bases remaining between them. The CDR3 spells CASSLRGGYGYTF. As DNA, the CDR3 is TGTGCCAGCAGCTTGCGGGGAGGGTATGGCTACACCTTC.

The chain uses TRBV25-1 and TRBJ1-1, with TRBD1 as a possible D gene (5 bases). CDR3 length: 15 amino acids. The germline V and J ends were trimmed by 2 bases and 5 bases, with 15 bases remaining between them. CDR1 is MGHDK, CDR2 SYGVNS, per germline. CDR3 sequence reads: CASSERLQGGTEAFF. Here the CDR3 DNA reads TGTGCCAGCAGTGAAAGGTTGCAGGGAGGGACTGAAGCTTTCTTT.

The count of this clone is one. V is TRBV15 and J is TRBJ2-1; 8 bases align to TRBD1. From germline, CDR1 is LNHNV and CDR2 YYDKDF (reference sequence). The CDR3 spans 16 residues. V lost 2 bases, J lost 9 bases, and 12 bases stayed unmatched. This CDR3 reads CATSRRQGLGFSEQFF. The CDR3, as DNA: TGTGCCACCAGCAGACGACAGGGGTTAGGCTTCAGTGAGCAGTTCTTC. Full variable domain (remainder filled in from reference TRBV15 and TRBJ2-1): DAMVIQNPRYQVTQFGKPVTLSCSQTLNHNVMYWYQQKSSQAPKLLFHYYDKDFNNEADTPDNFQSRRPNTSFCFLDIRSPGLGDTAMYLCATSRRQGLGFSEQFFGPGTRLTVL.

The chain combines TRBV30 with TRBJ2-7, with D possibly matching TRBD2 (5 bases). V lost 2 bases, J lost 7 bases, and 9 bases lay in between. The germline V gene has CDR1 GTSNPN and CDR2 SVGIG (reference sequence). This CDR3 region has 11 residues. The CDR3 DNA reads TGTGCCTGGAGTCCGGACTCGGAGCAGTACTTC. Translation gives CAWSPDSEQYF. The whole variable domain, filled in from reference TRBV30 and TRBJ2-7, reads SQTIHQWPATLVQPVGSPLSLECTVEGTSNPNLYWYRQAAGRGLQLLFYSVGIGQISSEVPQNLSASRPQDRQFILSSKKLLLSDSGFYLCAWSPDSEQYFGPGTRLTVT.

The chain links TRBV27 to TRBJ2-2, with TRBD1 matching 8 bases. CDR3 length: 17 residues. Trimming at V came to 4 bases and at J to 3 bases, leaving 10 bases not matched to a gene. Germline V gene lookup returns CDR1 MNHEY and CDR2 SMNVEV (reference sequence). CDR3 amino acids: CASSSRKVTGDTGELFF. Written as DNA, the CDR3 is TGTGCCAGCAGTTCTCGGAAAGTGACAGGGGACACCGGGGAGCTGTTTTTT.

This clone appeared once. The rearrangement links TRBV15 to TRBJ2-2, with 7 bases fitting TRBD1. Germline assignment: CDR1 LNHNV and CDR2 YYDKDF (reference sequence). The V segment lost 5 bases and the J segment 0 bases; nucleotides outside the gene matches: 6. The CDR3 sequence is 16 residues long. The CDR3 sequence is CATSGAGTANTGELFF. The CDR3 region has the DNA TGTGCCACCAGCGGGGCCGGGACAGCGAACACCGGGGAGCTGTTTTTT. Full variable domain (rest looked up from reference TRBV15 and TRBJ2-2): DAMVIQNPRYQVTQFGKPVTLSCSQTLNHNVMYWYQQKSSQAPKLLFHYYDKDFNNEADTPDNFQSRRPNTSFCFLDIRSPGLGDTAMYLCATSGAGTANTGELFFGEGSRLTVL.

The chain links TRBV18 to TRBJ1-1; TRBD1 matches 7 bases. The CDR3 length is 15 residues. The J segment lost 0 bases and the V segment lost 3 bases, leaving 4 bases of the junction unmatched. Germline-derived CDR1 and CDR2 are KGHSH and LQKENI. This CDR3 is CASSPSDRLNTEAFF. The CDR3 DNA is TGTGCCAGCTCACCCTCGGACAGGCTGAACACTGAAGCTTTCTTT.